Shown below are 31 T cell receptor beta chains from a single sample sequenced in a study of beta chain features in type 1 diabetes. The entirety of the isolated RNA underwent reverse transcription, so expressed TCRB transcripts were sequenced. TCRdb's copy holds only in-frame clones and misses some; the assay was immunoSEQ multiplex PCR. The table includes 350,000 to 450,000 clones, around 15% detected once. The sample consisted of naive CD4+ T cells from blood. Receptors originate from a woman aged 18 to 35 in good health.

The CDR3 coding sequence is TGTGCCAGCAGCGTAGATGGGAGCTCCTACGAGCAGTACTTC. This translates into CASSVDGSSYEQYF. The gene calls are TRBV9 and TRBJ2-7; the D gene is possibly TRBD2 (5 bases). Per germline, CDR1 SGDLS and CDR2 YYNGEE. Trimming left V 0 bases short and J 0 bases short, with 7 bases between. CDR3 length: 14 amino acids.

Notes on this clone: One end of the junction does not line up with germline, which may come from a read error. The rearrangement links TRBV30 to TRBJ2-7, with 11 bases aligning to TRBD2. The CDR3 runs 13 residues. Looked up from germline, CDR1 is GTSNPN and CDR2 is SVGIG (reference sequence). CDR3: CAWSQASGRSKDF. The CDR3 bases are TGTGCCTGGAGTCAGGCTAGCGGGAGGTCGAAGGACTTC. Full variable domain (rest looked up from reference TRBV30 and TRBJ2-7): SQTIHQWPATLVQPVGSPLSLECTVEGTSNPNLYWYRQAAGRGLQLLFYSVGIGQISSEVPQNLSASRPQDRQFILSSKKLLLSDSGFYLCAWSQASGRSKDFGPGTRLTVT.

This clone was seen more than once but under ten times. J is TRBJ2-7 and V is TRBV27; the match to TRBD2 covers 9 bases. CDR3 size: 13 residues. Germline-derived CDR1 and CDR2 are MNHEY and SMNVEV (reference sequence). V was pared by 11 bases and J by 6 bases, with 11 bases of the junction left unmatched. This CDR3 reads CARSGEREAEQYF. The CDR3 coding sequence is TGTGCCCGTAGCGGGGAGCGGGAGGCCGAGCAGTACTTC.

This clone was detected a few times. This chain links TRBV9 with TRBJ2-1; 12 bases agree with TRBD2. Germline V lookup: CDR1 SGDLS, CDR2 YYNGEE. CDR3 length: 19 residues. V was clipped by 3 bases and J by 2 bases; unmatched bases: 12. This CDR3 is CASSGRQTSGRVPYNEQFF. The CDR3 DNA is TGTGCCAGCAGCGGGCGACAGACTAGCGGGAGAGTGCCCTACAATGAGCAGTTCTTC.

This clone was detected only a few times. The chain combines TRBV18 with TRBJ2-3, with D unclear. Germline-derived CDR1 and CDR2 are KGHSH and LQKENI. This CDR3 comprises 15 residues. The V end was cut by 4 bases, the J end by 2 bases, with 13 bases between. In DNA, the CDR3 is TGTGCCAGCTCACGGCCGGGTTCCCTCACAGATACGCAGTATTTT. Protein: CASSRPGSLTDTQYF. The full variable domain, completed using reference TRBV18 and TRBJ2-3, is NAGVMQNPRHLVRRRGQEARLRCSPMKGHSHVYWYRQLPEEGLKFMVYLQKENIIDESGMPKERFSAEFPKEGPSILRIQQVVRGDSAAYFCASSRPGSLTDTQYFGPGTRLTVL.

In this sample, this clone turned up a few times. The chain couples TRBV5-1 to TRBJ2-5; TRBD2 matches at 10 bases. The CDR3 sequence is 15 residues long. V trimming: 4 bases; J trimming: 7 bases; junction bases outside the gene matches: 10. Germline CDR1 reads SGHRS; CDR2 reads YFSETQ. The CDR3 region is CASSPWTSGVGTQYF. Here the CDR3 DNA reads TGCGCCAGCAGCCCGTGGACTAGCGGTGTAGGGACCCAGTACTTC.

Only a few counts were recorded for this clone. The junction shows a germline mismatch at one end, possibly a read error. CDR3 residues: CASSRGTGGLETQYF. The CDR3 DNA reads TGTGCTAGCAGCCGTGGGACAGGTGGACTTGAGACCCAGTACTTC. The rearrangement joins TRBV7-7 to TRBJ2-5; 8 nucleotides align to TRBD1. Germline values: CDR1 SSHAT, CDR2 FNYEAQ (reference sequence). The CDR3 totals 15 residues.

This clone was found a few times. The chain employs TRBV7-2 and TRBJ2-5, with 10 bases aligning to TRBD2. CDR1 and CDR2 from the germline V gene are SGHTA and FQGNSA. The CDR3 is 16 residues long. V lost 4 bases and J lost 9; bases outside the gene matches: 14. The CDR3 is CASSSSGTSVGWAQYF. The CDR3 DNA is TGTGCCAGCAGCTCCAGCGGGACTAGCGTTGGTTGGGCCCAGTACTTC.

The chain recombines TRBV9 with TRBJ2-1; 8 bases map to TRBD1. This CDR3 has 15 residues. The junction had 9 bases not matched to a gene; V was cut back by 4 bases and J by 6 bases. Germline V CDR1 and CDR2: SGDLS, YYNGEE. The CDR3 loop is CASSSGTGLTNEQFF. CDR3 bases: TGTGCCAGCAGCTCAGGGACAGGTTTGACCAATGAGCAGTTCTTC.

This clone was observed a handful of times. The V call is TRBV28, the J call TRBJ2-7; a possible D gene is TRBD1 (7 bases). The CDR3 spans 14 residues. Looked up from germline, CDR1 is MDHEN and CDR2 is SYDVKM. V lost 8 bases and J 9 bases, leaving 23 bases between the germline ends. CDR3 in amino acids: CASEGAGTPLGQYF. In DNA, the CDR3 is TGTGCCAGCGAGGGGGCAGGGACTCCTTTAGGGCAGTACTTC. Full variable domain (outside the CDR3, taken from reference TRBV28 and TRBJ2-7): DVKVTQSSRYLVKRTGEKVFLECVQDMDHENMFWYRQDPGLGLRLIYFSYDVKMKEKGDIPEGYSVSREKKERFSLILESASTNQTSMYLCASEGAGTPLGQYFGPGTRLTVT.

The V call is TRBV4-1, the J call TRBJ2-7; D not certain. The CDR3 is 15 residues long. Germline CDR1 is MGHRA and CDR2 is YSYEKL. V was shortened by 0 bases and J by 6 bases, with 15 bases between the two germline ends. The CDR3: CASSQDPRYRVEQYF. Here the CDR3 DNA reads TGCGCCAGCAGCCAAGACCCCCGGTATCGGGTCGAGCAGTACTTC.

This clone has a handful of counts. V usage is TRBV18 and J usage is TRBJ2-7; D is ambiguous. Germline CDR1 KGHSH, CDR2 LQKENI. V lost 5 bases, J lost 4 bases, and 9 bases lay in between. The CDR3 sequence is 12 residues long. The CDR3 sequence is CASSSTAYEQYF. The CDR3 DNA reads as TGTGCCAGCTCATCTACAGCTTACGAGCAGTACTTC. The full variable domain, its missing parts supplied by reference TRBV18 and TRBJ2-7, is NAGVMQNPRHLVRRRGQEARLRCSPMKGHSHVYWYRQLPEEGLKFMVYLQKENIIDESGMPKERFSAEFPKEGPSILRIQQVVRGDSAAYFCASSSTAYEQYFGPGTRLTVT.

CDR3 sequence (DNA): TGTGCCTGGTCAGCGGGGCCCGTAGAGACCCAGCATTTT. Translated, it gives CAWSAGPVETQHF. This sequence joins TRBV30 and TRBJ1-5, with a weak D call TRBD1 (5 bases). Germline V CDR1 and CDR2: GTSNPN, SVGIG (reference sequence). Trimming pared 5 bases from V and 11 bases from J, leaving 19 bases between. CDR3 length: 13 residues. Looking up the rest from reference TRBV30 and TRBJ1-5 gives the full variable domain: SQTIHQWPATLVQPVGSPLSLECTVEGTSNPNLYWYRQAAGRGLQLLFYSVGIGQISSEVPQNLSASRPQDRQFILSSKKLLLSDSGFYLCAWSAGPVETQHFGDGTRLSIL.

A few counts support this clone. The V and J genes are TRBV28 and TRBJ2-5; a possible D gene is TRBD1 (6 bases). There are 13 residues in the CDR3. Germline CDR1 is MDHEN and CDR2 is SYDVKM. Trimming removed 8 bases from V and 2 bases from J, with 12 bases in between. CDR3 DNA: TGTGCCAGCCAATCCGGGACACAAGAGACCCAGTACTTC. Its translation: CASQSGTQETQYF.

The rearrangement joins TRBV6-6 to TRBJ2-3; D uncertain. The germline gives CDR1 MNHNY, CDR2 SVGAGI (reference sequence). V lost 0 bases and J 6 bases, leaving 7 bases between the germline ends. The CDR3 is 13 amino acids. The CDR3 nucleotides are TGTGCCAGCAGTTACTCGGCCGGGGATACGCAGTATTTT. It is translated as CASSYSAGDTQYF.

The J gene is TRBJ2-1, the V gene TRBV18; 12 nucleotides align to TRBD1. Trimming took 3 bases from V and 6 from J; bases not matched to a gene: 6. The CDR3 length is 16 residues. Germline values: CDR1 KGHSH, CDR2 LQKENI. As DNA, the CDR3 is TGTGCCAGCTCACCTACCGGGACAGGGGGCTTCAATGAGCAGTTCTTC. It yields the protein CASSPTGTGGFNEQFF.

The chain links TRBV7-2 to TRBJ2-7; TRBD1 matches at 8 bases. The CDR3 spans 15 residues. The germline gives CDR1 SGHTA, CDR2 FQGNSA. Losses at the gene ends were 0 bases for V and 2 bases for J; bases not matched to a gene: 3. This CDR3 reads CASSLAGQVTYEQYF. DNA for the CDR3: TGTGCCAGCAGCTTAGCGGGACAGGTAACCTACGAGCAGTACTTC.

V is TRBV7-8 and J is TRBJ2-7; D possibly corresponds to TRBD2 (5 bases). V was trimmed by 5 bases and J by 7 bases, leaving 24 bases between them. This CDR3 has 16 residues. CDR1 and CDR2 from the germline V gene are SGHVS and FQNEAQ. CDR3 DNA sequence: TGTGCCAGCAGCCGCCTTCGTGACGGGATGTTTAGAGAGCAGTACTTC. This sequence encodes CASSRLRDGMFREQYF.

This chain links TRBV19 with TRBJ2-1; D call uncertain. Germline V gene sequence: CDR1 LNHDA, CDR2 SQIVND (reference sequence). The length of the CDR3 is 13 residues. With 10 bases removed from V and 3 bases from J, the gap between germline ends came to 13 bases. The CDR3 region is CATGENLYNEQFF. For the CDR3, the DNA is TGTGCCACAGGTGAGAACCTCTACAATGAGCAGTTCTTC.

This clone was detected only a few times. The J gene is TRBJ2-7, the V gene TRBV28; tentative D call: TRBD1 (6 bases). V lost 3 bases, J lost 6 bases, and 18 bases lay in between. The CDR3 totals 15 residues. Germline CDR1 is MDHEN and CDR2 is SYDVKM. CDR3 in DNA: TGTGCCAGCAGTTTTGGCAGACCCAAGGGGGTCGAGCAGTACTTC. It translates to CASSFGRPKGVEQYF.

Comment on this clone: Other DNA sequences in the same sample also yield this CDR3. The V call is TRBV11-2, the J call TRBJ2-1; D is ambiguous. Germline V lookup: CDR1 SGHAT, CDR2 FQNNGV. V shed 5 bases and J shed 4 bases, with 3 bases lying between them. The CDR3 is 11 amino acids. CDR3 sequence: CASSPYNEQFF. DNA for the CDR3: TGTGCCAGCAGCCCATACAATGAGCAGTTCTTC.

This clone has only a few counts. The chain is built from TRBV10-3 and TRBJ2-3, with D unclear. V lost 2 bases to trimming and J lost 7 bases, with 7 bases between them. Germline assignment: CDR1 ENHRY and CDR2 SYGVKD. There are 12 residues in the CDR3. The CDR3 region is CAISERAYTQYF. CDR3 coding DNA: TGTGCCATCAGTGAGAGAGCGTATACGCAGTATTTT.

This clone was seen more than once but under ten times. V gene TRBV7-3 combines with J gene TRBJ2-5; 8 bases line up with TRBD2. V gave up 2 bases and J gave up 7 bases; unmatched junction bases: 9. The CDR3 contains 15 residues. CDR1 is SGHTA and CDR2 is FQGTGA in the germline V gene. The CDR3 spells CASSLGGRSFGTQYF. The CDR3 bases are TGTGCCAGCAGCTTAGGCGGGAGGTCTTTCGGGACCCAGTACTTC. The variable domain in full, completed from reference TRBV7-3 and TRBJ2-5, reads GAGVSQTPSNKVTEKGKYVELRCDPISGHTALYWYRQSLGQGPEFLIYFQGTGAADDSGLPNDRFFAVRPEGSVSTLKIQRTERGDSAVYLCASSLGGRSFGTQYFGPGTRLLVL.

The J gene is TRBJ1-2, the V gene TRBV29-1, with D possibly matching TRBD1 (5 bases). Trimming stripped 4 bases from V and 8 bases from J, with 14 bases between. From germline, CDR1 is SQVTM and CDR2 ANQGSEA. This CDR3 contains 12 residues. This chain's CDR3 is CSVVGQGGGYTF. In nucleotides, the CDR3 is TGCAGCGTTGTCGGCCAGGGAGGGGGCTACACCTTC.

There are a few counts of this clone. The chain links TRBV5-6 to TRBJ2-4; tentative D call: TRBD2 (6 bases). The V gene lost 4 bases and the J gene lost 2 bases, with 13 bases spanning the gap. There are 15 residues in the CDR3. CDR1 and CDR2 from the germline V gene are SGHDT and YYEEEE. The CDR3 region has the DNA TGTGCCAGCAGCCCGCCGGGGAGGTCCAAAAACATTCAGTACTTC. Translated: CASSPPGRSKNIQYF.

This chain connects TRBV5-4 to TRBJ2-5; tentatively, D is TRBD1 (6 bases). The CDR3 consists of 14 residues. Germline CDR1 is SGHNT and CDR2 is YYREEE (reference sequence). V was cut by 0 bases and J by 1 base, with 7 bases left in between. CDR3 amino acids: CASSLGTAQETQYF. CDR3 DNA: TGTGCCAGCAGCTTGGGGACAGCCCAAGAGACCCAGTACTTC.

The chain links TRBV14 to TRBJ2-1, with a possible D match to TRBD2 (5 bases). V was cut by 0 bases and J by 13 bases, with 13 bases left in between. CDR1 SGHDN and CDR2 FVKESK come from the germline V gene. The CDR3 is made up of 13 amino acids. The CDR3, as DNA: TGTGCCAGCAGCCAAGATTATAGTCTAGCTCAGTTCTTC. This sequence encodes CASSQDYSLAQFF.

The genes are TRBV2 and TRBJ2-3; D not resolved. The germline V gene encodes CDR1 SNHLY and CDR2 FYNNEI. Trimming left V 6 bases short and J 0 bases short, with 10 bases between. This CDR3 is built from 14 residues. CDR3 protein: CASRGRHSTDTQYF. The CDR3, as DNA: TGTGCCAGCAGAGGCCGACACAGCACAGATACGCAGTATTTT.

This clone was found a few times. The V and J genes are TRBV15 and TRBJ1-2, with unresolved D. Germline loops: CDR1 LNHNV, CDR2 YYDKDF (reference sequence). V was cut by 0 bases and J by 4 bases, with 9 bases left in between. The CDR3 sequence is 14 residues long. CDR3 protein: CATSREGVGYGYTF. CDR3 sequence (DNA): TGTGCCACCAGCAGAGAGGGAGTTGGCTATGGCTACACCTTC.

This clone was picked up a small number of times. One junction end does not reproduce the germline sequence, and a read error may be involved. The rearrangement links TRBV30 to TRBJ2-7, with TRBD1 matching 9 bases. Germline CDR1 reads GTSNPN; CDR2 reads SVGIG (reference sequence). The CDR3 has 14 residues. CDR3 residues: CAGRGQGIPYEQYF. In DNA, the CDR3 is TGTGCCGGGAGAGGACAGGGGATCCCCTACGAGCAGTACTTC.

This clone showed up just a few times. The chain uses TRBV6-1 and TRBJ1-2; D gene ambiguous. The CDR3 extends over 10 amino acids. Looked up from germline, CDR1 is MNHNS and CDR2 is SASEGT. V lost 8 bases and J 1 base, leaving 2 bases between the germline ends. The CDR3, as DNA: TGTGCCAGCCGTAACTATGGCTACACCTTC. It specifies CASRNYGYTF.